These 8 T cell receptor beta chains were sequenced from one sample in a study of OX40 agonist ivuxolimab in advanced cancers. The data were produced by immunoSEQ multiplex PCR, yet TCRdb's version contains in-frame clones alone and is incomplete. The table has 65,000 to 80,000 clones, around nine tenths seen once. The sequences come from CD4+ or CD8+ T cells sorted from blood, collected in a trial of the OX40 agonist ivuxolimab. The receptor source for this set is an adult with an advanced solid tumor such as melanoma, head and neck, liver or kidney cancer.

In this sample, this clone turned up once. The chain is built from TRBV7-8 and TRBJ1-4; 8 bases map to TRBD1. The germline CDR1 and CDR2 sequences are SGHVS and FQNEAQ. CDR3 length: 13 residues. Trimming at V came to 7 bases and at J to 8 bases, leaving 6 bases not matched to a gene. The CDR3 nucleotides read TGTGCCAGCACCAGAGGACAGGGCGAAAAACTGTTTTTT. Translation: CASTRGQGEKLFF.

This chain connects TRBV6-5 to TRBJ1-5, with D unresolved. This CDR3 contains 14 residues. Germline V gene sequence: CDR1 MNHEY, CDR2 SVGAGI. V lost 6 bases and J 0 bases, leaving 9 bases between the germline ends. CDR3 DNA: TGTGCCAGCAGGAGTGGCTATAGCAATCAGCCCCAGCATTTT. As protein: CASRSGYSNQPQHF.

The chain carries TRBV28 and TRBJ2-3; 7 bases are a match to TRBD1. The V and J ends lost 5 bases and 5 bases, in that order; junction bases with no gene match: 4. The CDR3 is made up of 13 amino acids. The germline V gene encodes CDR1 MDHEN and CDR2 SYDVKM. The DNA for the CDR3 is TGTGCCAGCAGTAGACAGGGCGTAGATACGCAGTATTTT. Its protein is CASSRQGVDTQYF.

This clone was found a few times. V usage is TRBV7-9 and J usage is TRBJ2-5; possibly TRBD1 for D (5 bases). Germline CDR1 is SEHNR and CDR2 is FQNEAQ (reference sequence). The CDR3 consists of 12 residues. The V gene lost 4 bases and the J gene lost 7 bases, with 10 bases spanning the gap. The CDR3 reads CASSSIGATQYF. CDR3 DNA: TGTGCCAGCAGCTCCATAGGGGCGACCCAGTACTTC. The whole variable domain, filled in from reference TRBV7-9 and TRBJ2-5, reads DTGVSQNPRHKITKRGQNVTFRCDPISEHNRLYWYRQTLGQGPEFLTYFQNEAQLEKSRLLSDRFSAERPKGSFSTLEIQRTEQGDSAMYLCASSSIGATQYFGPGTRLLVL.

The chain links TRBV27 to TRBJ2-3, with 10 bases matching TRBD1. Germline loops: CDR1 MNHEY, CDR2 SMNVEV (reference sequence). There are 17 residues in the CDR3. V was pared by 6 bases and J by 4 bases, with 13 bases of the junction left unmatched. The DNA for the CDR3 is TGTGCCAGCAGGCGCCTTTACGACAGGGGGCAGCCAGATACGCAGTATTTT. Protein: CASRRLYDRGQPDTQYF.

V gene TRBV10-3 combines with J gene TRBJ1-2, with D hard to call. CDR1 ENHRY and CDR2 SYGVKD come from the germline V gene. The CDR3 consists of 16 residues. Trimming took 0 bases from V and 0 from J, leaving 11 bases between them. This chain's CDR3 is CAISESEGIANYGYTF. The CDR3 nucleotides read TGTGCCATCAGTGAGTCCGAAGGGATTGCTAACTATGGCTACACCTTC.

V gene TRBV19 combines with J gene TRBJ1-2, with D possibly TRBD1 on 6 matching bases. V was pared by 4 bases and J by 1 base, with 13 bases between. This CDR3 has 15 amino acids. Germline V lookup: CDR1 LNHDA, CDR2 SQIVND (reference sequence). The CDR3 loop is CASSRPTGLNYGYTF. The CDR3 region has the DNA TGTGCCAGTAGTAGGCCGACAGGACTTAACTATGGCTACACCTTC.

The chain combines TRBV5-1 with TRBJ1-4, with 12 nucleotides matching TRBD1. The CDR3 consists of 19 residues. Trimming took 4 bases from V and 4 from J; bases not matched to a gene: 14. Germline V lookup: CDR1 SGHRS, CDR2 YFSETQ. The CDR3: CASSLGTGGGRRHNEKLFF. CDR3 bases: TGCGCCAGCAGCCTTGGGACAGGGGGCGGTAGGCGCCATAATGAAAAACTGTTTTTT.